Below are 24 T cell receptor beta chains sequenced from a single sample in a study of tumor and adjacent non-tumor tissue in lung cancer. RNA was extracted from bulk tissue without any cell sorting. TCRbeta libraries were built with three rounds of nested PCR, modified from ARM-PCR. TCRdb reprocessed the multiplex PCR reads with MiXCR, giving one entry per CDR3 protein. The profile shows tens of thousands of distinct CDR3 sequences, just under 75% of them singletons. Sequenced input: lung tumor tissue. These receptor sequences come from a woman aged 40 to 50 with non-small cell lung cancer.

The CDR3 DNA reads TGCAGTGCTAGACCCTACATGGGACTGTTTTTT. Amino acids: CSARPYMGLFF. This chain uses TRBV20-1 with TRBJ1-4, with unresolved D. The V end lost 2 bases, the J end lost 13 bases, and 11 bases lay between the germline ends. This CDR3 is 11 amino acids long. CDR1 is DFQATT, CDR2 SNEGSKA, per germline (reference sequence).

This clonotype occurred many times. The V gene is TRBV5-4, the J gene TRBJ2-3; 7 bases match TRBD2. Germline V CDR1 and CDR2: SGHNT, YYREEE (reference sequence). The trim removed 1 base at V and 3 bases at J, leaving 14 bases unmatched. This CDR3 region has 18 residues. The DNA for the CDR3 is TGTGCCAGCAGCTTGAAGGTCAGCCAGGCTAGCGGAACAGATACGCAGTATTTT. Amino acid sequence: CASSLKVSQASGTDTQYF.

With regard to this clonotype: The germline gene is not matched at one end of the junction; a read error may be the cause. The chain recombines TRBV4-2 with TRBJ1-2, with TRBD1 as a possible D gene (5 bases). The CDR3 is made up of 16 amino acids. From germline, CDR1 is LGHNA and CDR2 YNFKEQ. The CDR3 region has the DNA TGTGCCAGCAGCCAAGTTCCAGGAGGGACGCGGGCTGGCTACGCCTTC. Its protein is CASSQVPGGTRAGYAF.

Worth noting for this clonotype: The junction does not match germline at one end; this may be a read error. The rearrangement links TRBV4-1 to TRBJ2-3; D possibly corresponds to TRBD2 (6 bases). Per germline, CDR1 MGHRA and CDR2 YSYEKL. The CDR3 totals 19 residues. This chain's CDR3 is CASSQAPRTLPEGPDTQYF. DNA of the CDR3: TGCGCCAGTAGCCAAGCTCCCCGGACCCTACCGGAGGGGCCAGATACGCAGTATTTT.

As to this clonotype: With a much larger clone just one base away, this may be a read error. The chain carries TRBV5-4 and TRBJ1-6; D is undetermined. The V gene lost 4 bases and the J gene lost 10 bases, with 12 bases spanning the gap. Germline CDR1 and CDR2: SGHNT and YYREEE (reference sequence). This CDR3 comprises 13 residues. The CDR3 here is CASSERRLSPLHF. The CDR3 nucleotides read TGTGCCAGCAGCGAAAGGAGGCTCTCACCCCTCCACTTT.

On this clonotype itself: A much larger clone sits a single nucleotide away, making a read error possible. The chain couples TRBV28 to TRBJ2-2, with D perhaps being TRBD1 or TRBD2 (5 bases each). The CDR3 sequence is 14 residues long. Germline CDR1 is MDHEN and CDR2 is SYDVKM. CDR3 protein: CACSPGTATGELFF. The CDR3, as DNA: TGTGCCTGCAGTCCCGGGACGGCTACCGGGGAGCTGTTTTTT.

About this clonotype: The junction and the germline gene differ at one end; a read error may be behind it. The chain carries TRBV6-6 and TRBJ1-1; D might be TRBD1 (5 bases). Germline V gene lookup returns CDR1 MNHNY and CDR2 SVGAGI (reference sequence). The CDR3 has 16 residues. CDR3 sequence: CASSYGTGRGGTEALF. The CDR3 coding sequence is TGTGCCAGCAGTTACGGTACGGGGCGGGGGGGTACTGAAGCTCTCTTT.

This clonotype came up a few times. This CDR3 reads CASSLTPGSTDTQYF. As DNA, the CDR3 is TGTGCCAGCAGCTTAACGCCAGGGAGCACAGATACGCAGTATTTT. The chain uses TRBV7-3 and TRBJ2-3; tentatively, D is TRBD1 (5 bases). Germline V gives CDR1 SGHTA, CDR2 FQGTGA. The germline V and J ends were trimmed by 0 bases and 0 bases, with 7 bases remaining between them. The CDR3 length is 15 residues.

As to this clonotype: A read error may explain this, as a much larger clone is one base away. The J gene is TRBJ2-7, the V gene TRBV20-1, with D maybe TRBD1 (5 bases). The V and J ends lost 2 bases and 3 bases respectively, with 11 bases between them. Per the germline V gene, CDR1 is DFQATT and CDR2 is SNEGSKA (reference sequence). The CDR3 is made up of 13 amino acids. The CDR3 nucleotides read TGCAGTGCTAGACGGACATGGAGCTACGAGCAGTACTTC. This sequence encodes CSARRTWSYEQYF.

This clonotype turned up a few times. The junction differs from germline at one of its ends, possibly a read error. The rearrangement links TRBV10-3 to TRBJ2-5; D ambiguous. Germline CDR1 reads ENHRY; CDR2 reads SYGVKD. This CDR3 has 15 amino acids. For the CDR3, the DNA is TGTCCCATCAGTGAGTCGCCTACCAGACAAGAGACCCAGTACTTC. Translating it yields CPISESPTRQETQYF.

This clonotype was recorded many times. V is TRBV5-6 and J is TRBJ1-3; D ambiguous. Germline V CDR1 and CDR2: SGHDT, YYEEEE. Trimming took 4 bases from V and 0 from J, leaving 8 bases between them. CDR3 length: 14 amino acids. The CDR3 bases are TGTGCCAGCAGCCGGGTCGACTCTGGAAACACCATATATTTT. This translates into CASSRVDSGNTIYF.

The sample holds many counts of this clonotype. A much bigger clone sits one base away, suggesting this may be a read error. The DNA for the CDR3 is TGTGCCAGCAGTCCTCTTTCCCGGGACAGCAATCAGCCCCAGCATTTT. It specifies CASSPLSRDSNQPQHF. This sequence joins TRBV6-5 and TRBJ1-5, with D possibly TRBD1 on 5 matching bases. The CDR3 is made up of 16 amino acids. Germline values: CDR1 MNHEY, CDR2 SVGAGI. The V gene lost 5 bases and the J gene lost 1 base, with 15 bases spanning the gap.

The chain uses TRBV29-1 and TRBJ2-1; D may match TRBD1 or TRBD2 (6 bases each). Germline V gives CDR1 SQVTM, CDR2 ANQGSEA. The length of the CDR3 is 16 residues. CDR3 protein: CGVEDQGRSSYNEQFF. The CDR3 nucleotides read TGCGGTGTTGAAGATCAGGGGAGGAGCTCCTACAATGAGCAGTTCTTC.

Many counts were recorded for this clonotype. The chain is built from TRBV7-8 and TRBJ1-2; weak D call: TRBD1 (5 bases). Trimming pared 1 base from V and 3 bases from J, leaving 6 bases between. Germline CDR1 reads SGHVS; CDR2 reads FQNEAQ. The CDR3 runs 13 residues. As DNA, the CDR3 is TGTGCCAGCAGCTTAGGCAGGGACTATGGCTACACCTTC. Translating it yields CASSLGRDYGYTF. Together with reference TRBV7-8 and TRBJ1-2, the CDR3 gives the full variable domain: GAGVSQSPRYKVAKRGQDVALRCDPISGHVSLFWYQQALGQGPEFLTYFQNEAQLDKSGLPSDRFFAERPEGSVSTLKIQRTQQEDSAVYLCASSLGRDYGYTFGSGTRLTVV.

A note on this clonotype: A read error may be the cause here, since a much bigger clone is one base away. This chain's CDR3 is CANKTEGYEQYF. The CDR3 coding sequence is TGTGCCAACAAGACGGAGGGATACGAGCAGTACTTC. The chain carries TRBV25-1 and TRBJ2-7; D possibly corresponds to TRBD2 (6 bases). Between the trimmed V and J ends, which lost 10 bases and 4 bases, there was a span of 14 bases. The germline V gene encodes CDR1 MGHDK and CDR2 SYGVNS. There are 12 residues in the CDR3.

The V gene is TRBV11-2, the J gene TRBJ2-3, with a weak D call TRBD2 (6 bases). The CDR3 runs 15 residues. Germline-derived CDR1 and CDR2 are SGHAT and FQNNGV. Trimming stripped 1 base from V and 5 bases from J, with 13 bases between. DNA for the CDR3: TGTGCCAGCAGCTTAGGGACTAACTGGAGAGATACGCAGTATTTT. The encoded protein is CASSLGTNWRDTQYF.

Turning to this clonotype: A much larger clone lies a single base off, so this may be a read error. The CDR3 sequence: CASSNGRDRGRAFF. CDR3 coding DNA: TGTGCCAGCAGCAATGGCCGGGACAGGGGTCGGGCTTTCTTT. The V gene is TRBV21-1, the J gene TRBJ1-1; the D call in the table, TRBD1, was not verified against the DNA. TRBV21-1 is marked as a pseudogene. CDR3 size: 14 residues.

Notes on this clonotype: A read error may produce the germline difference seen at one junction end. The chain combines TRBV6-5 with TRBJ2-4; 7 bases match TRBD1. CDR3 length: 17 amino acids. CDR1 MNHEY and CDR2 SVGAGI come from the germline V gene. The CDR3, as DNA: TGTGTCAGCAGCCGAAACTATAGACAGGGAGCCAAAAACATTCAGTACTTC. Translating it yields CVSSRNYRQGAKNIQYF.

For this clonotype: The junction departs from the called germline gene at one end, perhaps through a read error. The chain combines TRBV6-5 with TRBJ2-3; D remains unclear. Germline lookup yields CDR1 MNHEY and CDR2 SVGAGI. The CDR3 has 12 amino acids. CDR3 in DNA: TGTGCCACCAGTTACTCTGCAGATACGCAGTACTTT. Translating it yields CATSYSADTQYF.

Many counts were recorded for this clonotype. CDR3 in DNA: TGTGCCGGCACCGACAGGGGCGAGCAGTACTTC. Translated: CAGTDRGEQYF. The V gene is TRBV6-1, the J gene TRBJ2-7; 8 bases are a match to TRBD1. Trimming removed 11 bases from V and 6 bases from J; junction bases left unmatched: 6. CDR1 and CDR2 from the germline V gene are MNHNS and SASEGT. This CDR3 is built from 11 residues.

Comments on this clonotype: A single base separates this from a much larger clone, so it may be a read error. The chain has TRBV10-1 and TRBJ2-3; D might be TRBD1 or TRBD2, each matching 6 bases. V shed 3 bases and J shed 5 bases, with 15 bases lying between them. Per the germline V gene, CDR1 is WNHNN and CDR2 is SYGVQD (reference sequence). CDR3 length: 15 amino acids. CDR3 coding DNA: TGCGCCAGCAGTGATACGGGGGCCGGCAGAGATACGCAGTATTTT. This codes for CASSDTGAGRDTQYF.

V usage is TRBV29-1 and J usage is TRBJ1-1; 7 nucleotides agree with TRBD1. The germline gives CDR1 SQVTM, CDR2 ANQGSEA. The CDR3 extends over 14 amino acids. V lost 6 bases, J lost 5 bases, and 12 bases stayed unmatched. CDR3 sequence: CSVLSRGRGTEAFF. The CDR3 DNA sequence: TGCAGCGTACTATCTAGGGGGCGCGGAACTGAAGCTTTCTTT.

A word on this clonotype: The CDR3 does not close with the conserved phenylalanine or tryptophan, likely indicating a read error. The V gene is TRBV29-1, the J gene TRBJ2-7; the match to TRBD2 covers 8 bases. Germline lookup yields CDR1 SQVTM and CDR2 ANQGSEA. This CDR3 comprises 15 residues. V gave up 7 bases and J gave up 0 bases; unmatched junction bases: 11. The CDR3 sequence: CSALRSGGSSYEQYS. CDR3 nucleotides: TGCAGCGCCTTAAGGTCGGGGGGGAGCTCCTACGAGCAGTACTCC.

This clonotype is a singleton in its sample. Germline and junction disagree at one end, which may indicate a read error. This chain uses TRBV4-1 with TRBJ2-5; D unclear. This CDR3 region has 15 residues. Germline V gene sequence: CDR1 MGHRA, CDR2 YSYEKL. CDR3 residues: CASSLGSIGPETQYF. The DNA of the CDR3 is TGCGCCAGTAGCCTTGGGTCCATAGGACCAGAGACCCAGTACTTC.